This T cell receptor (beta chain) was sequenced in a study of PD-1 blockade in classical Hodgkin lymphoma. The study, taken as a whole, reports: Reports described newly diagnosed patients as having lower baseline TCR diversity than healthy donors. It was among complete responders that baseline diversity resembled that of newly diagnosed patients.

This CDR3 has 14 residues. The germline V and J ends were trimmed by 0 bases and 3 bases, with 7 bases remaining between them. CDR1 is SGHRS, CDR2 YFSETQ, per germline. This clone has more than one count but fewer than ten. Its antigen is currently unknown. Each and every patient relapsed after autologous stem cell transplantation, and patients got differing brentuximab vedotin exposure. The protocol was immunoSEQ multiplex PCR, while the TCRdb copy is restricted to in-frame clones and leaves out a portion. The data hold around 36,000 clones, with 87% observed a single time. This specimen consisted of peripheral blood mononuclear cells (PBMCs), obtained at baseline. This clonotype was obtained from a human donor with classical Hodgkin lymphoma. The V call is TRBV5-1, the J call TRBJ1-5, with D hard to call. The CDR3 region is CASSLGPNNQPQHF. DNA of the CDR3: TGCGCCAGCAGCTTGGGTCCCAACAATCAGCCCCAGCATTTT.